This is a list of T cell receptor beta chains from one sample in a study of blood T cell repertoires in COVID-19. Some clones are missing from TCRdb's copy, which holds only in-frame ones; the method was immunoSEQ multiplex PCR. The repertoire consists of approximately 91,000 clones, with around four fifths occurring once and the leading ten covering roughly 10%. The sample consisted of peripheral blood. All receptors derive from a woman at least 80 years old with acute or convalescent COVID-19. Both conserved end residues are part of each CDR3. The D gene is left open where the match is weak.

d_call	v_call	j_call	cdr3_aa
NA	TRBV2	TRBJ2-2	CASEERNTGELFF
NA	TRBV9	TRBJ1-1	CASSVGLIRGGDTEAFF
NA	TRBV4-3	TRBJ1-4	CASSQERAGRNEKLFF
NA	TRBV6-4	TRBJ1-3	CGIKGDTIYF
NA	TRBV19	TRBJ1-1	CASSIPPGVNTEAFF
NA	TRBV9	TRBJ2-3	CASSVEGFWTDTQYF
TRBD1	TRBV10-3	TRBJ1-2	CAISVLGQGIQRGYGYTF
NA	TRBV7-2	TRBJ1-2	CASSLETGPYGYTF
TRBD1	TRBV6-2/TRBV6-3	TRBJ1-2	CASSYPTGNGYTF
NA	TRBV18	TRBJ2-3	CASSPAGGADTQYF
TRBD2	TRBV4-2	TRBJ2-3	CASSQSDGRGTDTQYF
TRBD1	TRBV7-9	TRBJ1-2	CASSGQGKNYGYTF
TRBD1	TRBV4-2	TRBJ1-2	CASSQAGTGPYGYTF
TRBD2	TRBV7-2	TRBJ2-7	CASSLSLAGGLSEQYF
NA	TRBV24-1	TRBJ1-2	CATSDYSNYGYTF
TRBD2	TRBV10-3	TRBJ2-1	CAISGAGGPRNEQFF
NA	TRBV5-1	TRBJ2-3	CASSQGPAPDTQYF
NA	TRBV6-4	TRBJ2-7	CASSGRTNLSCEQYF
TRBD1	TRBV24-1	NA	CATSDPGTGFLHF
TRBD2	TRBV5-1	TRBJ2-5	CASSLVFSGGLAETQYF
TRBD1	TRBV7-9	TRBJ1-5	CASSLETGSGQPQHF
NA	TRBV7-9	TRBJ2-3	CASRPLPGGPSTDTQYF
NA	TRBV2	TRBJ1-2	CASRAGSFYGYTF
TRBD1	TRBV27	TRBJ1-5	CASSSNRGRVGNQPQHF
TRBD2	TRBV11-2	TRBJ2-3	CASSLAASGRGTGTDTQYF
TRBD2	TRBV6-1	TRBJ2-1	CASSGGTSGGYNEQFF
TRBD1	TRBV2	TRBJ1-5	CASRVQGHQPQHF
NA	TRBV2	TRBJ1-2	CASSEVRGNYGYTF
TRBD1	TRBV7-2	TRBJ1-2	CASSPNRGRTGYTF
TRBD1	TRBV2	TRBJ2-1	CASRAGQGSYNEQFF
NA	TRBV4-1	TRBJ1-4	CASSLRGLNEKLFF
TRBD1	TRBV4-3	TRBJ2-7	CASSQGRDRGFDEQYF
NA	TRBV27	TRBJ1-5	CASRIGPGQPQHF
NA	TRBV19	TRBJ2-1	CASSIGDQGGEQFF
NA	TRBV7-2	TRBJ2-2	CASSFSLTDTGELFF
NA	TRBV14	TRBJ2-4	CASSPQTGRYSKNIQYF
TRBD2	TRBV5-6	TRBJ2-1	CASSSVFAGGINEQFF
TRBD2	TRBV29-1	TRBJ2-2	CSVGHGGAAGELFF
NA	TRBV9	TRBJ2-1	CASTKEGAGKNEQFF
NA	TRBV7-2	TRBJ2-5	CASSLGGYYMETQYF
TRBD1	TRBV4-1	TRBJ2-3	CASSPGQGYTDTQYF
NA	TRBV25-1	TRBJ2-1	CASSRGGYNEQFF
NA	TRBV5-4	TRBJ1-2	CASSYGLYGYTF
NA	TRBV18	TRBJ2-5	CASSRETQYF
NA	TRBV6-5	TRBJ1-3	CASIVQANSGNTIYF
TRBD1	TRBV18	TRBJ1-1	CASSPDRGGTEAFF
TRBD2	TRBV27	TRBJ2-1	CASRWGGEQFF
NA	TRBV2	TRBJ1-5	CASTLVAGAGQPQHF
NA	TRBV6-5	TRBJ2-7	CASRADHSYEQYF
NA	TRBV7-2	TRBJ2-7	CASSSQEGGEQYF
NA	TRBV27	TRBJ1-1	CASSTPGRVEAFF
NA	TRBV4-2	TRBJ1-2	CASSPNRVNYGYTF
TRBD2	TRBV7-7	TRBJ2-2	CASSLGTSGIPGELFF
NA	TRBV18	TRBJ1-1	CASSPPSAGTEAFF
NA	TRBV12-5	TRBJ2-2	CASGQSTGELFF